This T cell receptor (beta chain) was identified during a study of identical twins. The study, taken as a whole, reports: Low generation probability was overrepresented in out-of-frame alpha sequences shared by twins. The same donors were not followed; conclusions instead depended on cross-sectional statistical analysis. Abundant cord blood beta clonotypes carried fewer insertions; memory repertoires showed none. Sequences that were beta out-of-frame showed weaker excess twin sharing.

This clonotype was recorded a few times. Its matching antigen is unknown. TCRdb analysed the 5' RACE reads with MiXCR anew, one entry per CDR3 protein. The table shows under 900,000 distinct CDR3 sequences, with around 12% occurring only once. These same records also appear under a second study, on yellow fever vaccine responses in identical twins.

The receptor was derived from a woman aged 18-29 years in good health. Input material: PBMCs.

The CDR3 here is CASSLSSGRVGVLNDEQFF. DNA of the CDR3: TGTGCCAGCAGCTTATCCAGCGGGAGGGTAGGAGTGTTAAATGATGAGCAGTTCTTC. The chain recombines TRBV11-1 with TRBJ2-1; TRBD2 matches 10 bases. The germline gives CDR1 SGHAT, CDR2 FQDESV (reference sequence). V was pared by 2 bases and J by 8 bases, with 18 bases of the junction left unmatched. This CDR3 is built from 19 residues.